Listed here are 23 T cell receptor beta chains from one sample, sequenced in a study of blood T cell repertoires in COVID-19. The method was immunoSEQ multiplex PCR; TCRdb's version includes in-frame clones alone and lacks a portion of them. This repertoire shows 200,000 to 250,000 clones, around 88% found once; its top ten account for roughly 5.2%. Material for sequencing was peripheral blood. The receptors were gathered from a woman of 80 years or more with COVID-19, enrolled during active disease.

This rearrangement joins TRBV9 to TRBJ2-1; 11 bases are a match to TRBD2. Trimming cost V 4 bases and J 8 bases; bases outside gene matches: 8. In germline, CDR1 is SGDLS, CDR2 YYNGEE. This CDR3 contains 15 residues. The CDR3 sequence: CASSTNSGGAYEQFF. The CDR3 nucleotides read TGTGCCAGCAGCACCAATAGCGGGGGGGCCTATGAGCAGTTCTTC.

This rearrangement joins TRBV10-3 to TRBJ2-5; D not resolved. The CDR3 is made up of 16 amino acids. Germline CDR1 is ENHRY and CDR2 is SYGVKD. Trimming left V 0 bases short and J 1 base short, with 12 bases between. The CDR3 bases are TGTGCCATCAGTGAGTCGACTTCGGTCTTCCAAGAGACCCAGTACTTC. Translated, it gives CAISESTSVFQETQYF.

The V call is TRBV28, the J call TRBJ2-1; 9 bases fit TRBD2. The V gene's germline CDR1 is MDHEN and CDR2 SYDVKM. The V and J ends lost 7 bases and 1 base, in that order; junction bases with no gene match: 14. This CDR3 is built from 18 residues. The CDR3 DNA sequence: TGTGCCAGCACGGGGACCGGTAGCGGGGGCCTTTCCTACAATGAGCAGTTCTTC. Translation: CASTGTGSGGLSYNEQFF.

The chain links TRBV2 to TRBJ1-5; D gene unclear. In germline, CDR1 is SNHLY, CDR2 FYNNEI. With 0 bases removed from V and 0 bases from J, the gap between germline ends came to 21 bases. The CDR3 is 20 amino acids. The CDR3 DNA follows: TGTGCCAGCAGTGAAGCCAATCGAGAGGGCCGAACGAATAGCAATCAGCCCCAGCATTTT. Translating gives CASSEANREGRTNSNQPQHF.

The rearrangement uses TRBV7-2 and TRBJ1-2; 9 bases agree with TRBD1. V was pared by 5 bases and J by 2 bases, with 6 bases of the junction left unmatched. The CDR3 length is 15 residues. The germline V gene has CDR1 SGHTA and CDR2 FQGNSA. The CDR3 is CASSPSGQGNYGYTF. The CDR3 region has the DNA TGTGCCAGCAGCCCATCTGGACAGGGGAACTATGGCTACACCTTC.

The J gene is TRBJ1-4, the V gene TRBV28; TRBD1 is a possible D gene (6 bases). The V gene lost 3 bases and the J gene lost 8 bases, with 16 bases spanning the gap. CDR1 is MDHEN and CDR2 is SYDVKM in the germline V gene. The CDR3 covers 15 residues. The DNA for the CDR3 is TGTGCCAGCAGTTTGTTGGCAGGGGTTCAGGAAAAACTGTTTTTT. It is translated as CASSLLAGVQEKLFF.

The rearrangement joins TRBV11-2 to TRBJ2-2, with 10 bases matching TRBD2. CDR1 is SGHAT and CDR2 is FQNNGV in the germline V gene. Trimming at V came to 1 base and at J to 5 bases, leaving 7 bases not matched to a gene. This CDR3 has 17 amino acids. The CDR3 region is CASSLGLAGVFTGELFF. CDR3 nucleotide sequence: TGTGCCAGCAGCTTAGGGCTAGCGGGGGTCTTTACCGGGGAGCTGTTTTTT.

V usage is TRBV19 and J usage is TRBJ1-4; D is undetermined. The CDR3 totals 14 residues. Germline CDR1 LNHDA, CDR2 SQIVND (reference sequence). V was cut by 6 bases and J by 5 bases, with 13 bases left in between. CDR3 in DNA: TGTGCCAGTAGCGCAAGGAGAAGGAATGAAAAACTGTTTTTT. Protein sequence: CASSARRRNEKLFF. The variable domain in full, with the rest retrieved from reference TRBV19 and TRBJ1-4, is DGGITQSPKYLFRKEGQNVTLSCEQNLNHDAMYWYRQDPGQGLRLIYYSQIVNDFQKGDIAEGYSVSREKKESFPLTVTSAQKNPTAFYLCASSARRRNEKLFFGSGTQLSVL.

The V gene is TRBV28, the J gene TRBJ1-2; 8 bases line up with TRBD1. CDR3 length equals 17 residues. V lost 5 bases to trimming and J lost 4 bases; unmatched junction nucleotides: 15. Germline V gives CDR1 MDHEN, CDR2 SYDVKM. For the CDR3, the DNA is TGTGCCAGCAGTATACCAGGGGGCAGGGGAGTAGTCTATGGCTACACCTTC. Translating it yields CASSIPGGRGVVYGYTF.

The chain uses TRBV2 and TRBJ2-5, with D tentatively TRBD2 (7 bases). The V end was cut by 5 bases, the J end by 1 base, with 8 bases between. From germline, CDR1 is SNHLY and CDR2 FYNNEI. The CDR3 runs 13 residues. The CDR3 DNA reads TGTGCCAGCAGTCGGGGGGCCCAAGAGACCCAGTACTTC. It is translated as CASSRGAQETQYF.

The chain carries TRBV28 and TRBJ2-3, with unresolved D. The germline V and J ends were trimmed by 3 bases and 3 bases, with 7 bases remaining between them. CDR3 length equals 13 residues. Germline-derived CDR1 and CDR2 are MDHEN and SYDVKM. The CDR3 loop reads CASSFPETDTQYF. CDR3 coding DNA: TGTGCCAGCAGTTTCCCGGAGACAGATACGCAGTATTTT.

This clone was recorded once. The V call is TRBV6-5, the J call TRBJ1-3; no clear D. Germline CDR1 MNHEY, CDR2 SVGAGI. There are 16 residues in the CDR3. V lost 4 bases and J lost 2, with 15 bases in between. In nucleotides, the CDR3 is TGTGCCAGCAGTTCACCCGCGGGAGTCCCTGGAAACACCATATATTTT. It specifies CASSSPAGVPGNTIYF.

This chain uses TRBV30 with TRBJ1-4; the D is unclear. Germline CDR1 and CDR2: GTSNPN and SVGIG (reference sequence). The germline V and J ends were trimmed by 2 bases and 3 bases, with 13 bases remaining between them. This CDR3 contains 15 residues. CDR3 in amino acids: CAWSFGRAANEKLFF. CDR3 DNA sequence: TGTGCCTGGAGTTTCGGGAGGGCAGCTAATGAAAAACTGTTTTTT.

This sequence joins TRBV19 and TRBJ1-2; 8 nucleotides align to TRBD1. V was pared by 5 bases and J by 6 bases, with 5 bases of the junction left unmatched. The CDR3 extends over 13 amino acids. Germline CDR1 LNHDA, CDR2 SQIVND (reference sequence). The CDR3 region has the DNA TGTGCCAGTAGTTGGATGACAGGGGATGGCTACACCTTC. Protein: CASSWMTGDGYTF.

The chain is built from TRBV12-3 or TRBV12-4 and TRBJ2-7, with D possibly matching TRBD2 (5 bases). The CDR3 runs to 11 residues. V lost 6 bases, J lost 10 bases, and 13 bases lay in between. The CDR3 DNA sequence: TGTGCCAGCAGCCTATACGGGGAACAGTACTTC. Its protein product is CASSLYGEQYF.

The chain recombines TRBV2 with TRBJ2-2; D perhaps matches TRBD2 (6 bases). The CDR3 length is 15 residues. Germline CDR1 is SNHLY and CDR2 is FYNNEI. V lost 4 bases and J 2 bases, leaving 11 bases between the germline ends. Here the CDR3 DNA reads TGTGCCAGCAGTGGTGTAGCGGTTAACACCGGGGAGCTGTTTTTT. Translating it yields CASSGVAVNTGELFF.

This rearrangement joins TRBV29-1 to TRBJ1-1; maybe TRBD1 (6 bases). Germline values: CDR1 SQVTM, CDR2 ANQGSEA. The length of the CDR3 is 12 residues. The V end was cut by 2 bases, the J end by 10 bases, with 14 bases between. CDR3 coding DNA: TGCAGCGTTGAAAGAGCAGGGGCGGTAGCTTTCTTT. Translating it yields CSVERAGAVAFF.

The V and J genes are TRBV4-2 and TRBJ2-5; 9 bases agree with TRBD1. Trimming cost V 0 bases and J 5 bases; bases outside gene matches: 13. CDR3 length: 18 residues. Germline loops: CDR1 LGHNA, CDR2 YNFKEQ. CDR3 in amino acids: CASSQDWATGGKAETQYF. Written as DNA, the CDR3 is TGTGCCAGCAGCCAAGACTGGGCGACAGGGGGTAAGGCGGAGACCCAGTACTTC.

The CDR3, as DNA: TGTGCCAGTAGCCAACTGGACAGGAGCTATGGCTACACCTTC. Translating it yields CASSQLDRSYGYTF. V and J are TRBV19 and TRBJ1-2; 7 bases line up with TRBD1. The CDR3 contains 14 residues. The ends lost 6 bases at V and 4 bases at J; junction bases unmatched: 8. Germline assignment: CDR1 LNHDA and CDR2 SQIVND (reference sequence).

V is TRBV19 and J is TRBJ1-1; possibly TRBD1 for D (6 bases). This CDR3 is 14 amino acids long. The V gene lost 8 bases and the J gene lost 5 bases, with 18 bases spanning the gap. Germline-derived CDR1 and CDR2 are LNHDA and SQIVND (reference sequence). DNA of the CDR3: TGTGCCAGTGCCCAACCGGGGGGGCAGACTGAAGCTTTCTTT. The encoded protein is CASAQPGGQTEAFF.

This chain links TRBV12-5 with TRBJ2-2; D remains unclear. CDR3 length: 12 amino acids. From germline, CDR1 is LGHNT and CDR2 FRNRAP. V lost 1 base to trimming and J lost 6 bases, with 3 bases between them. The CDR3 protein is CASGLGPGELFF. DNA of the CDR3: TGTGCTAGTGGTTTGGGGCCCGGGGAGCTGTTTTTT.

This chain links TRBV6-5 with TRBJ1-1; 7 positions match TRBD1. The CDR3 has 15 residues. V trimming: 5 bases; J trimming: 5 bases; junction bases outside the gene matches: 11. Germline assignment: CDR1 MNHEY and CDR2 SVGAGI. CDR3 nucleotide sequence: TGTGCCAGCAGTACTACAGGGGCCGTGTTAACTGAAGCTTTCTTT. Residues: CASSTTGAVLTEAFF.

The chain employs TRBV28 and TRBJ1-2; 8 bases are shared with TRBD1. The V gene's germline CDR1 is MDHEN and CDR2 SYDVKM. V was pared by 5 bases and J by 13 bases, with 12 bases of the junction left unmatched. This CDR3 comprises 13 residues. Here the CDR3 DNA reads TGTGCCAGCAGTGACCCGGGACAGGTCGGGGGCACCTTC. Its translation: CASSDPGQVGGTF.